The T cell receptor (beta chain) under discussion was sequenced for a study of human T cells and chemical hapten exposure. Study details: The patients, most of them female, presented with alopecia areata, totalis or universalis. Study observations and caveats: DPC sensitization did not alter TCRs above 1 in 1000 frequency.

Concerning this clonotype itself: Its antigen remains unidentified.

The time point was: pre-sensitization, week 0. Treatment reported: therapeutic diphenylcyclopropenone sensitization with weekly scalp DPC. Total RNA was extracted from unfractionated whole blood. The CDR3 has 17 residues. With 6 bases clipped from V and 4 bases from J, the junction kept 13 bases outside the gene matches. CDR1 MNHNS and CDR2 SASEGT come from the germline V gene. As the library was built, unique molecular identifiers were attached to individual cDNA molecules. Study processing details: Individual samples carried between 23,224 and 690,600 TCRs, with more than 85,000 as the median. TCRdb called the RACE reads again in MiXCR, with one record for every CDR3 protein. The V and J calls reflect TCRdb's pipeline rather than the authors' work. The sample has about 50,000 distinct CDR3 sequences, approximately 9.7% seen once.

The material was whole blood, obtained in connection with sensitization to the hapten diphenylcyclopropenone (DPC). The J gene is TRBJ1-5, the V gene TRBV6-1, with 9 bases fitting TRBD1. This clonotype was obtained from a woman between 25 and 40 years old with alopecia areata. Some clones in this sample may be carry-over from other donors' samples. Here the CDR3 reads CASRVTDRGIFNQPQHF. As DNA, the CDR3 is TGTGCCAGCAGAGTTACGGACAGGGGAATCTTTAATCAGCCCCAGCATTTT.